The sequence of this T cell receptor (beta chain) was determined in a study of CD8 T cells in ankylosing spondylitis. In TCRdb, the 5' RACE reads were re-called with MiXCR into one record per CDR3 protein. The sample holds just over 300,000 distinct CDR3 sequences, around 20% seen once. Comments on this clonotype: Its cognate antigen is unknown.

Study results and limitations: In ankylosing spondylitis patients, matched synovial fluid reportedly showed significant enrichment of disease-linked clones.

The sequenced material came from blood, either unsorted or a sorted T cell fraction (not recorded which). The sequence derives from a female donor with ankylosing spondylitis or in good health (not recorded which).

The CDR3 region is CASRPSGRSSYNEQFF. CDR3 DNA: TGTGCCAGCAGACCCAGCGGGCGCAGCTCCTACAATGAGCAGTTCTTC. The gene calls are TRBV11-2 and TRBJ2-1; D possibly corresponds to TRBD2 (6 bases). The CDR3 loop spans 16 amino acids. CDR1 SGHAT and CDR2 FQNNGV come from the germline V gene. Trimming shortened V by 6 bases and J by 0 bases, and 15 bases separated the two germline ends.